This TCR beta chain stems from a study of OX40 agonist ivuxolimab in advanced cancers. Sequencing was performed with immunoSEQ multiplex PCR; in TCRdb, only in-frame clones are kept and a portion is missing. The sample lists roughly 64,000 clones, roughly four fifths occurring once. The junction had 0 bases not matched to a gene; V was cut back by 7 bases and J by 4 bases. Germline-derived CDR1 and CDR2 are LNHDA and SQIVND (reference sequence). The CDR3 totals 11 residues. This clonotype was sampled from an adult with an advanced solid tumor such as melanoma, head and neck, liver or kidney cancer. The chain links TRBV19 to TRBJ2-5; 7 nucleotides agree with TRBD1. The input for sequencing was CD4+ or CD8+ T cells sorted from blood, taken in a trial of the OX40 agonist ivuxolimab. The DNA for the CDR3 is TGTGCCAGTACAGGGGGAGAGACCCAGTACTTC. This translates into CASTGGETQYF.